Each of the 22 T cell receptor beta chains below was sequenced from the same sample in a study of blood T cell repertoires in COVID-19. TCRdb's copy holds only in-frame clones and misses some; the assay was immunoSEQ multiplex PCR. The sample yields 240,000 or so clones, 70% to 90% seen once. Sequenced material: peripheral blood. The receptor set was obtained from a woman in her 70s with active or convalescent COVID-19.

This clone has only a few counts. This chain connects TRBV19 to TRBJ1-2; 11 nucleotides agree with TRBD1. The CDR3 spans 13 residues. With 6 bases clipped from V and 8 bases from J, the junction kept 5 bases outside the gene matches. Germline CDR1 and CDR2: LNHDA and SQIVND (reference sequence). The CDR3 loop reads CASRGQGVYGYTF. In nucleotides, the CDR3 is TGTGCCAGTAGGGGACAGGGGGTATACGGCTACACCTTC.

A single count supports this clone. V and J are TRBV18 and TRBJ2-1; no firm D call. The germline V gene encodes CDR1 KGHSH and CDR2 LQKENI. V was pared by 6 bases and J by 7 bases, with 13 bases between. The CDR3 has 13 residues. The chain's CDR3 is CASSHPRVNEQFF. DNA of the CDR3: TGTGCCAGCTCCCACCCACGGGTTAATGAGCAGTTCTTC.

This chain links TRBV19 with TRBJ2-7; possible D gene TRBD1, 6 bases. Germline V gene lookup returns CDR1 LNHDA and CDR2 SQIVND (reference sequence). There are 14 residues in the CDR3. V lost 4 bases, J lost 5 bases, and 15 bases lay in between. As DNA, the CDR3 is TGTGCCAGTAGTACCACAGGGAAGTCCCACGAGCAGTACTTC. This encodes CASSTTGKSHEQYF.

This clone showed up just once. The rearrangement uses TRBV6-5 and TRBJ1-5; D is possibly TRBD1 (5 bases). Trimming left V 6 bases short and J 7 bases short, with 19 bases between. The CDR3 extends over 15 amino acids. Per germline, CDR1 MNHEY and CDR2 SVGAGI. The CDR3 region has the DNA TGTGCCAGCAGATACACGGACAATCCCACCCAGCCCCAGCATTTT. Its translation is CASRYTDNPTQPQHF.

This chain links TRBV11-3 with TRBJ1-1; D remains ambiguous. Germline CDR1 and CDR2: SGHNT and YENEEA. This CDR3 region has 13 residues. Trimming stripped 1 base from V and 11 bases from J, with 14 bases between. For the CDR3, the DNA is TGTGCCAGCAGCTTAGGTCCCTCAGGTTTGGCTTTCTTT. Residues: CASSLGPSGLAFF.

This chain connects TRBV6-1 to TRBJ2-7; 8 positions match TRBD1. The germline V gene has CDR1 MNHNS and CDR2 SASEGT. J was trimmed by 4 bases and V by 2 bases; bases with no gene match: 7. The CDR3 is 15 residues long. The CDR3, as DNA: TGTGCCAGCAGTGAATTACGGACAGGGTCTTACGAGCAGTACTTC. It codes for CASSELRTGSYEQYF.

The CDR3 loop is CATSKEILREQFF. The CDR3 DNA reads TGTGCCACCAGCAAAGAGATTCTGAGGGAGCAGTTCTTC. The J gene is TRBJ2-1, the V gene TRBV15; D is undetermined. Trimming pared 4 bases from V and 10 bases from J, leaving 14 bases between. The germline CDR1 and CDR2 sequences are LNHNV and YYDKDF (reference sequence). The CDR3 spans 13 residues.

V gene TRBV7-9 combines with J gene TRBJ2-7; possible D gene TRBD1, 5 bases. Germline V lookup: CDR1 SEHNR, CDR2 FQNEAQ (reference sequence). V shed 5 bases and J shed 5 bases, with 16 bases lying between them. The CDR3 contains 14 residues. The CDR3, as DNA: TGTGCCAGCAGCCAAGCGACAGTAACCCACGAGCAGTACTTC. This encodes CASSQATVTHEQYF.

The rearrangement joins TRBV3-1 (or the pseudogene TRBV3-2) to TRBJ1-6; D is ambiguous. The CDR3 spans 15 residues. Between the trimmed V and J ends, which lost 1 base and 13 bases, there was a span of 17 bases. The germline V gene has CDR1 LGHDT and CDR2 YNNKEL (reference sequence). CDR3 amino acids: CASSQGSGGLAPLHF. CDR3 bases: TGTGCCAGCAGCCAAGGAAGTGGTGGGCTAGCGCCCCTCCACTTT.

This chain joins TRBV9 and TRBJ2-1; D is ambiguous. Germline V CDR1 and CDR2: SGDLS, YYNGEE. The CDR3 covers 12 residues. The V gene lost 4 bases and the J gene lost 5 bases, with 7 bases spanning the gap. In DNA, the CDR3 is TGTGCCAGCAGCCCCCAGGACAATGAGCAGTTCTTC. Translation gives CASSPQDNEQFF.

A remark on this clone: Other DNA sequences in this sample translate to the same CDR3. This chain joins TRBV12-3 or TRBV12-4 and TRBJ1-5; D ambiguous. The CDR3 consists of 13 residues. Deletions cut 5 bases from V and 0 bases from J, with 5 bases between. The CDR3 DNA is TGTGCCAGCAGTCCGTATAGCAATCAGCCCCAGCATTTT. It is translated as CASSPYSNQPQHF.

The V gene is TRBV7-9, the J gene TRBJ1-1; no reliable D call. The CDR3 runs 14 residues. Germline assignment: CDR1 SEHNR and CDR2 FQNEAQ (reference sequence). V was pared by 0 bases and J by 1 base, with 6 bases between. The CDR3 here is CASSLAPENTEAFF. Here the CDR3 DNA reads TGTGCCAGCAGCTTAGCGCCAGAGAACACTGAAGCTTTCTTT.

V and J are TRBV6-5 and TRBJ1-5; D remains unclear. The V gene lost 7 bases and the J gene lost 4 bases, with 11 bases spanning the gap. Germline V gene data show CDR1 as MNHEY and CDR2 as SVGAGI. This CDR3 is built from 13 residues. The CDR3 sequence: CASMIQQNQPQHF. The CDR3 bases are TGTGCCAGCATGATACAGCAGAATCAGCCCCAGCATTTT.

CDR3 coding DNA: TGTGCCAGCAGTTTAGGGGGTGAAGCTTTCTTT. It specifies CASSLGGEAFF. The genes are TRBV6-2 or TRBV6-3 and TRBJ1-1; weak D call: TRBD1 (6 bases). V was trimmed by 4 bases and J by 7 bases, leaving 7 bases between them. The V gene's germline CDR1 is MNHEY and CDR2 SVGEGT. The CDR3 consists of 11 residues.

CDR3: CASSPEGWRTGRVETF. The CDR3 DNA reads TGTGCCAGCAGCCCGGAAGGTTGGAGGACCGGTAGAGTAGAGACCTTC. The chain uses TRBV5-6 and TRBJ1-2; D uncertain. CDR1 is SGHDT and CDR2 is YYEEEE in the germline V gene. Deletions cut 4 bases from V and 14 bases from J, with 30 bases between. CDR3 length: 16 residues.

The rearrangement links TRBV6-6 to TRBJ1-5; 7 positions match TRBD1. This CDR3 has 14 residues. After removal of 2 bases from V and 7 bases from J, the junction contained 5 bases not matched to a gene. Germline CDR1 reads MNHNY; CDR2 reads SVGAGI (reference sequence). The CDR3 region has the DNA TGTGCCAGCAGTTACGGCAGGGGGTACCAGCCCCAGCATTTT. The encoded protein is CASSYGRGYQPQHF.

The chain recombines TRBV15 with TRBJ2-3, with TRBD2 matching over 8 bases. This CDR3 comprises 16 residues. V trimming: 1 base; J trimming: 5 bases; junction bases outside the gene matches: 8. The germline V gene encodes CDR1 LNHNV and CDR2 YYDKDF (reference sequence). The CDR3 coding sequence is TGTGCCACCAGCAGAGGCCCCGGGGGGGCCGAAGATACGCAGTATTTT. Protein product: CATSRGPGGAEDTQYF.

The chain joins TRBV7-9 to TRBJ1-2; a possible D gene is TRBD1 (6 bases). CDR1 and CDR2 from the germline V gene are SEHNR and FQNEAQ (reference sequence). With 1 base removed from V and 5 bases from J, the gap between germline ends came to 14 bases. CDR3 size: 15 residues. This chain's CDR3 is CASSLGQAPTYGYTF. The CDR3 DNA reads TGTGCCAGCAGCTTAGGACAGGCTCCCACTTATGGCTACACCTTC. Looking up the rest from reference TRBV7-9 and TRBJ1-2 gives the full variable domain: DTGVSQNPRHKITKRGQNVTFRCDPISEHNRLYWYRQTLGQGPEFLTYFQNEAQLEKSRLLSDRFSAERPKGSFSTLEIQRTEQGDSAMYLCASSLGQAPTYGYTFGSGTRLTVV.

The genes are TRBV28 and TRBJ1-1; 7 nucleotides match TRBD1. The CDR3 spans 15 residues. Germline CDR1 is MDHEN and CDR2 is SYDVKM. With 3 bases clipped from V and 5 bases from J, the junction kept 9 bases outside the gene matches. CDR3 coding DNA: TGTGCCAGCAGTTTCTATAGGGGGCCGGAGACTGAAGCTTTCTTT. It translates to CASSFYRGPETEAFF.

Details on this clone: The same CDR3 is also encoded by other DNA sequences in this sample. The CDR3 DNA sequence: TGTGCCAGCAGCTTAGCTGGGGGGAATGAAAAACTGTTTTTT. It specifies CASSLAGGNEKLFF. The chain couples TRBV7-9 to TRBJ1-4; tentatively, D is TRBD1 (5 bases). Per the germline V gene, CDR1 is SEHNR and CDR2 is FQNEAQ (reference sequence). Trimming shortened V by 0 bases and J by 5 bases, and 7 bases separated the two germline ends. The CDR3 consists of 14 residues.

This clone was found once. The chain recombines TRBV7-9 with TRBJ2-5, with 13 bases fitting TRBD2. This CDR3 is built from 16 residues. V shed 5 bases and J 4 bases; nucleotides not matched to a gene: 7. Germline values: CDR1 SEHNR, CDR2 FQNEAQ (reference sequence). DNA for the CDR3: TGTGCCAGCAGCCCTACGACTAGCGGGGGGAGAGAGACCCAGTACTTC. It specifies CASSPTTSGGRETQYF.

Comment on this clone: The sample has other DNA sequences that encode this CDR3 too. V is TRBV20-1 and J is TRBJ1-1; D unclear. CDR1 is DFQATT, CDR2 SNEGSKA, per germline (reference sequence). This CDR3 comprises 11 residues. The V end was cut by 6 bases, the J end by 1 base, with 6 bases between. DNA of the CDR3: TGCAGTGCAGAGGAGAACACTGAAGCTTTCTTT. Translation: CSAEENTEAFF.